The 9 T cell receptor beta chains listed next were all sequenced from one sample in a study of T cells after posttransplantation cyclophosphamide. Data came from immunoSEQ multiplex PCR; TCRdb stores just in-frame clones and leaves some out. Counted here are 20,000 to 30,000 clones, about 82% occurring once; the ten biggest clones make up approximately 6.7%. Sequencing was performed on PBMCs. These receptor sequences come from a woman aged 60-75 years with a blood cancer, CMV-positive, and with a related stem cell donor.

The chain has TRBV7-2 and TRBJ1-2, with D possibly TRBD1 on 6 matching bases. Between the trimmed V and J ends, which lost 1 base and 4 bases, there was a span of 10 bases. CDR1 is SGHTA and CDR2 is FQGNSA in the germline V gene. This CDR3 has 14 residues. The CDR3 DNA is TGTGCCAGCAGCTTAGGTTTGGACAGCTATGGCTACACCTTC. Translated, it gives CASSLGLDSYGYTF. The whole variable domain, filled in from reference TRBV7-2 and TRBJ1-2, reads GAGVSQSPSNKVTEKGKDVELRCDPISGHTALYWYRQSLGQGLEFLIYFQGNSAPDKSGLPSDRFSAERTGGSVSTLTIQRTQQEDSAVYLCASSLGLDSYGYTFGSGTRLTVV.

The genes are TRBV6-5 and TRBJ1-1, with D tentatively TRBD1 (5 bases). The CDR3 runs 14 residues. Trimming removed 0 bases from V and 6 bases from J, with 11 bases in between. CDR1 and CDR2 (germline): MNHEY, SVGAGI. The CDR3 DNA follows: TGTGCCAGCAGTTACTCGGGGGGGGTCGCTGAAGCTTTCTTT. It specifies CASSYSGGVAEAFF.

The chain combines TRBV30 with TRBJ2-7; D not resolved. V was cut by 2 bases and J by 9 bases, with 11 bases left in between. Per germline, CDR1 GTSNPN and CDR2 SVGIG (reference sequence). This CDR3 has 11 amino acids. CDR3 sequence (DNA): TGTGCCTGGAGTACTGGTCCTTGGCAGTACTTC. It codes for CAWSTGPWQYF.

The genes are TRBV18 and TRBJ2-7; the D gene is possibly TRBD1 (6 bases). The CDR3 covers 15 residues. Germline CDR1 KGHSH, CDR2 LQKENI. Trimming removed 3 bases from V and 2 bases from J, with 14 bases in between. CDR3 nucleotide sequence: TGTGCCAGCTCACCCCCAGACAGGCCCCCCTACGAGCAGTACTTC. Its translation: CASSPPDRPPYEQYF.

To note about this clone: Germline and junction disagree at one end, which may indicate a read error. This sequence joins TRBV11-2 and TRBJ2-5; 11 bases are a match to TRBD2. Germline V gene lookup returns CDR1 SGHAT and CDR2 FQNNGV. This CDR3 region has 15 residues. CDR3 DNA sequence: TGTGCCAGCAGTTTAGCGGGAGGGAAACAAGAGACCCAGTACTTC. It is translated as CASSLAGGKQETQYF. Full variable domain (outside the CDR3, taken from reference TRBV11-2 and TRBJ2-5): EAGVAQSPRYKIIEKRQSVAFWCNPISGHATLYWYQQILGQGPKLLIQFQNNGVVDDSQLPKDRFSAERLKGVDSTLKIQPAKLEDSAVYLCASSLAGGKQETQYFGPGTRLLVL.

V is TRBV5-4 and J is TRBJ2-2, with TRBD1 identical over 7 bases. Germline CDR1 and CDR2: SGHNT and YYREEE (reference sequence). The ends lost 4 bases at V and 7 bases at J; junction bases unmatched: 7. The CDR3 is 14 residues long. This chain's CDR3 is CASSPQGVGGELFF. The CDR3 DNA sequence: TGTGCCAGCAGCCCGCAGGGGGTAGGCGGGGAGCTGTTTTTT.

The chain uses TRBV10-1 and TRBJ2-1; 10 bases match TRBD2. Germline loops: CDR1 WNHNN, CDR2 SYGVQD (reference sequence). V was clipped by 5 bases and J by 3 bases; unmatched bases: 7. The CDR3 consists of 16 residues. CDR3 amino acids: CASSWASGSGYNEQFF. The CDR3 nucleotides are TGCGCCAGCAGTTGGGCTAGCGGGAGTGGCTACAATGAGCAGTTCTTC.

The chain carries TRBV7-9 and TRBJ2-3, with 8 bases fitting TRBD2. The CDR3 loop spans 15 amino acids. With V trimmed by 5 bases and J by 9 bases, 13 bases remained unmatched. Germline-derived CDR1 and CDR2 are SEHNR and FQNEAQ (reference sequence). Here the CDR3 reads CASSAPGTSLETQYF. The CDR3 DNA reads TGTGCCAGCAGCGCCCCCGGGACTAGTCTGGAGACGCAGTATTTT.

J is TRBJ1-5 and V is TRBV7-3, with TRBD1 as a possible D gene (5 bases). The CDR3 is made up of 15 amino acids. Germline V lookup: CDR1 SGHTA, CDR2 FQGTGA. Trimming took off 3 bases at V and 0 bases at J, with 9 bases between the two ends. In DNA form, the CDR3 reads TGTGCCAGCAGCTTGCAGGGTTATAGCAATCAGCCCCAGCATTTT. Translating it yields CASSLQGYSNQPQHF. Full variable domain (rest looked up from reference TRBV7-3 and TRBJ1-5): GAGVSQTPSNKVTEKGKYVELRCDPISGHTALYWYRQSLGQGPEFLIYFQGTGAADDSGLPNDRFFAVRPEGSVSTLKIQRTERGDSAVYLCASSLQGYSNQPQHFGDGTRLSIL.